This TCR beta chain was recorded in a study of metastatic and nonmetastatic thyroid tumors. The CDR3 is made up of 14 amino acids. The junction had 1 base not matched to a gene; V was cut back by 1 base and J by 3 bases. Thyroid surgery was performed in patients who had received no treatment beforehand. TCRdb called clones again from the PCR reads with MiXCR. The sample has approximately 20,000 clones; roughly 27% are singletons. The sample taken for sequencing was blood. The receptor's source is a male donor with papillary thyroid cancer or a benign thyroid nodule (not recorded which). Some clones in this sample may be carry-over from other donors' samples. The chain carries TRBV5-7 and TRBJ2-1; TRBD1 matches at 7 bases. TRBV5-7 counts as an open reading frame of uncertain function. This CDR3 reads CASSLRQGYNEQFF. As DNA, the CDR3 is TGTGCCAGCAGCTTGAGACAGGGCTACAATGAGCAGTTCTTC.